These T cell receptor beta chains were read from a single sample in a study of OX40 agonist ivuxolimab in advanced cancers. The protocol was immunoSEQ multiplex PCR, while the TCRdb copy is restricted to in-frame clones and leaves out a portion. The repertoire has about 73,000 clones, roughly 90% of them found once; the top ten carry approximately 0.49%. The source material was CD4+ or CD8+ T cells sorted from blood, sampled in a trial of the OX40 agonist ivuxolimab. Receptors originate from an adult with an advanced solid tumor such as melanoma, head and neck, liver or kidney cancer. Both conserved end residues are part of each CDR3. A D gene is named only where the DNA matches it firmly. Expanded clones are given a class, and other clones once, few, many or no size at all.

v_call: TRBV6-1; j_call: TRBJ1-5; d_call: NA; clone_size: NA; cdr3_nt: TGTGCCAGCAGCCCGGGCGGCAATCAGCCCCAGCATTTT; cdr3_aa: CASSPGGNQPQHF
v_call: TRBV28; j_call: TRBJ2-7; d_call: TRBD2; clone_size: NA; cdr3_nt: TGTGCCAGCAGTCTGACTGGAGGACTAGCTGGCGAGCAGTACTTC; cdr3_aa: CASSLTGGLAGEQYF
v_call: TRBV27; j_call: TRBJ1-4; d_call: TRBD1; clone_size: NA; cdr3_nt: TGTGCCAGCAGATCCGGGGACAGGGTGGGCGAAAAACTGTTTTTT; cdr3_aa: CASRSGDRVGEKLFF
v_call: TRBV5-1; j_call: TRBJ1-1; d_call: TRBD1; clone_size: NA; cdr3_nt: TGCGCCAGCGCTGTGCAGGGGGGATCGAACACTGAAGCTTTCTTT; cdr3_aa: CASAVQGGSNTEAFF
v_call: TRBV5-5; j_call: TRBJ2-5; d_call: TRBD2; clone_size: NA; cdr3_nt: TGTGCCAGCACCTCACGGACTAGCGGGAATGGTGAGACCCAGTACTTC; cdr3_aa: CASTSRTSGNGETQYF
v_call: TRBV27; j_call: TRBJ2-7; d_call: NA; clone_size: NA; cdr3_nt: TGTGCCAGCAGTCTCACCACGGGGACACGTAGCTCCTACGAGCAGTACTTC; cdr3_aa: CASSLTTGTRSSYEQYF
v_call: TRBV5-1; j_call: TRBJ2-6; d_call: NA; clone_size: NA; cdr3_nt: TGCGCCAGCAGCTTGTTCCCTGGGGCCAACGTCCTGACTTTC; cdr3_aa: CASSLFPGANVLTF
v_call: TRBV7-9; j_call: TRBJ2-7; d_call: TRBD2; clone_size: NA; cdr3_nt: TGTGCCAGCAGCTTAGGGGGACTAGCTAGGGACGAGCAGTACTTC; cdr3_aa: CASSLGGLARDEQYF
v_call: TRBV27; j_call: TRBJ2-2; d_call: TRBD1; clone_size: NA; cdr3_nt: TGTGCCAGCAGCCGGGACAGGGGGTCTTTAGCGGGAAAGAACACCGGGGAGCTGTTTTTT; cdr3_aa: CASSRDRGSLAGKNTGELFF
v_call: TRBV2; j_call: TRBJ2-7; d_call: NA; clone_size: NA; cdr3_nt: TGTGCCAGCCTTCGAGCGGGCTCTTCCCTCTACGAGCAGTACTTC; cdr3_aa: CASLRAGSSLYEQYF
v_call: TRBV11-1; j_call: TRBJ1-1; d_call: NA; clone_size: NA; cdr3_nt: TGTGCCAGCAGCTTTACGGCAGCCACTGAAGCTTTCTTT; cdr3_aa: CASSFTAATEAFF
v_call: TRBV7-2; j_call: TRBJ2-5; d_call: TRBD2; clone_size: NA; cdr3_nt: TGTGCCAGCAGCCTTCAAGGACTAGCTCAAGAGACCCAGTACTTC; cdr3_aa: CASSLQGLAQETQYF
v_call: TRBV30; j_call: TRBJ2-7; d_call: NA; clone_size: NA; cdr3_nt: TGTGCCTGGAGTGCAGGGGTCGTCTACGAGCAGTACTTC; cdr3_aa: CAWSAGVVYEQYF
v_call: TRBV5-1; j_call: TRBJ2-5; d_call: NA; clone_size: NA; cdr3_nt: TGCGCCAGCAGCTGGCAGAGATCTAGCACAGGGGAGACCCAGTACTTC; cdr3_aa: CASSWQRSSTGETQYF
v_call: TRBV9; j_call: TRBJ1-2; d_call: NA; clone_size: NA; cdr3_nt: TGTGCCAGCAGCGACCGTCGGGGCTCCTATGGCTACACCTTC; cdr3_aa: CASSDRRGSYGYTF
v_call: TRBV9; j_call: TRBJ2-5; d_call: NA; clone_size: NA; cdr3_nt: TGTGCCAGCAGCGTGGGACAAGGGATCGGCGAGACCCAGTACTTC; cdr3_aa: CASSVGQGIGETQYF
v_call: TRBV28; j_call: TRBJ1-1; d_call: NA; clone_size: NA; cdr3_nt: TGTGCCAGCAGTTTTGGTAGGGGGACTGAAGCTTTCTTT; cdr3_aa: CASSFGRGTEAFF
v_call: TRBV6-5; j_call: TRBJ2-1; d_call: TRBD2; clone_size: NA; cdr3_nt: TGTGCCAGCAGTTACACAACTAGCGGGGGGGACAATGAGCAGTTCTTC; cdr3_aa: CASSYTTSGGDNEQFF
v_call: TRBV28; j_call: TRBJ1-5; d_call: TRBD1; clone_size: NA; cdr3_nt: TGTGCCAGCAGTCCCGTTGGGACAGGACCGGTTCCACAGCCCCAGCATTTT; cdr3_aa: CASSPVGTGPVPQPQHF
v_call: TRBV28; j_call: TRBJ1-5; d_call: TRBD1; clone_size: NA; cdr3_nt: TGTGCCAGCAGTTCGGACAGGGTAGTAGGACAGCCCCAGCATTTT; cdr3_aa: CASSSDRVVGQPQHF
v_call: TRBV6-5; j_call: TRBJ2-7; d_call: NA; clone_size: NA; cdr3_nt: TGTGCCAGCAGTCCGGTAACCTACGAGCAGTACTTC; cdr3_aa: CASSPVTYEQYF
v_call: TRBV7-2; j_call: TRBJ2-2; d_call: NA; clone_size: NA; cdr3_nt: TGTGCCAGCAGCAAAGACAGGCTGTACACCGGGGAGCTGTTTTTT; cdr3_aa: CASSKDRLYTGELFF
v_call: TRBV4-3; j_call: TRBJ2-2; d_call: TRBD1; clone_size: NA; cdr3_nt: TGCGCCAGCAGCCCATCGGACAGGGGGCTGGTGGGGCGGAACACCGGGGAGCTGTTTTTT; cdr3_aa: CASSPSDRGLVGRNTGELFF
v_call: TRBV21-1; j_call: TRBJ2-7; d_call: NA; clone_size: NA; cdr3_nt: TGTGCCAGCAGCATCCACAGGGAACCAAGATCCTACGAGCAGTACTTC; cdr3_aa: CASSIHREPRSYEQYF
v_call: TRBV10-3; j_call: TRBJ1-2; d_call: NA; clone_size: once; cdr3_nt: TGTGCCATAGACTTCAGGGGCATAGGAGGCTACACCTTC; cdr3_aa: CAIDFRGIGGYTF
v_call: TRBV6-5; j_call: TRBJ2-5; d_call: NA; clone_size: NA; cdr3_nt: TGTGCCAGCAGTCCCCAGGGGAATCAAGAGACCCAGTACTTC; cdr3_aa: CASSPQGNQETQYF
v_call: TRBV6-6; j_call: TRBJ2-1; d_call: NA; clone_size: once; cdr3_nt: TGTGCCAGCACCAGGGACTCGACAGCAGAGCAGTTCTTC; cdr3_aa: CASTRDSTAEQFF
v_call: TRBV19; j_call: TRBJ2-7; d_call: TRBD1; clone_size: once; cdr3_nt: TGTGCCAGCCAGAGGGGCGGGACAGGGGGTTTCTACGAGCAGTACTTC; cdr3_aa: CASQRGGTGGFYEQYF
v_call: TRBV4-2; j_call: TRBJ2-1; d_call: TRBD2; clone_size: few; cdr3_nt: TGTGCCAGCACCTTTGACCCACGGACTAGCGGGAGACGGGAGCAGTTCTTC; cdr3_aa: CASTFDPRTSGRREQFF
v_call: TRBV7-9; j_call: TRBJ1-3; d_call: NA; clone_size: NA; cdr3_nt: TGTGCCAGCAGCTTAGCGCAAGATGGAAACACCATATATTTT; cdr3_aa: CASSLAQDGNTIYF
v_call: TRBV5-6; j_call: TRBJ1-1; d_call: TRBD1; clone_size: NA; cdr3_nt: TGTGCCAGCAGCCCTCAGACAGGGGAGGCCATGAACACTGAAGCTTTCTTT; cdr3_aa: CASSPQTGEAMNTEAFF
v_call: TRBV7-9; j_call: TRBJ1-2; d_call: NA; clone_size: NA; cdr3_nt: TGTGCCAGCAGACCGCAAGCTAACTATGGCTACACCTTC; cdr3_aa: CASRPQANYGYTF
v_call: TRBV28; j_call: TRBJ2-1; d_call: NA; clone_size: NA; cdr3_nt: TGTGCCACTGAGAATCCCGGAGGGCGAAATGAGCAGTTCTTC; cdr3_aa: CATENPGGRNEQFF
v_call: TRBV9; j_call: TRBJ1-2; d_call: NA; clone_size: NA; cdr3_nt: TGTGCCAGCAGCGTAGGAGGGGCCGCTAACTATGGCTACACCTTC; cdr3_aa: CASSVGGAANYGYTF
v_call: TRBV2; j_call: TRBJ2-5; d_call: NA; clone_size: NA; cdr3_nt: TGTGCCAGCAGTCTCACTCAAGAGACCCAGTACTTC; cdr3_aa: CASSLTQETQYF
v_call: TRBV7-3; j_call: TRBJ1-3; d_call: NA; clone_size: NA; cdr3_nt: TGTGCCAGCAGCTTAACCGGGGCCGGAAACACCATATATTTT; cdr3_aa: CASSLTGAGNTIYF
v_call: TRBV6-5; j_call: TRBJ2-2; d_call: TRBD1; clone_size: NA; cdr3_nt: TGTGCCAGCAGTTACTACAGGGGCGGGGAGCTGTTTTTT; cdr3_aa: CASSYYRGGELFF
v_call: TRBV5-6; j_call: TRBJ2-1; d_call: TRBD1; clone_size: NA; cdr3_nt: TGTGCCAGCAGCTTGAGGACAGGAGAATACAATGAGCAGTTCTTC; cdr3_aa: CASSLRTGEYNEQFF
v_call: TRBV30; j_call: TRBJ2-5; d_call: NA; clone_size: once; cdr3_nt: TGTGCCTGGAGCCCTCAAAGGGAGACCCAGTACTTC; cdr3_aa: CAWSPQRETQYF
v_call: TRBV5-1; j_call: TRBJ2-4; d_call: NA; clone_size: NA; cdr3_nt: TGCGCCAGCAGCTGGGAGGACGGGGACATTCAGTACTTC; cdr3_aa: CASSWEDGDIQYF
v_call: TRBV14; j_call: TRBJ1-3; d_call: NA; clone_size: NA; cdr3_nt: TGTGCCAGCAGCCAACTCACGGCCTCTGGAAACACCATATATTTT; cdr3_aa: CASSQLTASGNTIYF
v_call: TRBV6-1; j_call: TRBJ2-5; d_call: NA; clone_size: NA; cdr3_nt: TGTGCCAGCAGGCCCACAGGGTTGGAGACCCAGTACTTC; cdr3_aa: CASRPTGLETQYF
v_call: TRBV5-1; j_call: TRBJ2-2; d_call: NA; clone_size: NA; cdr3_nt: TGCGCCAGCAGCTTACACCAGGCGGGGACCGGGGAGCTGTTTTTT; cdr3_aa: CASSLHQAGTGELFF
v_call: TRBV18; j_call: TRBJ1-3; d_call: NA; clone_size: once; cdr3_nt: TGTGCCAGCTCACTCAACCCTAACTCTGGAAACACCATATATTTT; cdr3_aa: CASSLNPNSGNTIYF
v_call: TRBV5-1; j_call: TRBJ2-5; d_call: NA; clone_size: NA; cdr3_nt: TGCGCCAGCTGTCGTTCCAACACCAACCAAGAGACCCAGTACTTC; cdr3_aa: CASCRSNTNQETQYF
v_call: TRBV30; j_call: TRBJ1-2; d_call: NA; clone_size: NA; cdr3_nt: TGTGCCTGGACGGTAAACTATGGCTACACCTTC; cdr3_aa: CAWTVNYGYTF
v_call: TRBV4-2; j_call: TRBJ1-2; d_call: NA; clone_size: NA; cdr3_nt: TGTGCCAGCAGCCAAGTTTCTCAGGTCTATGGCTACACCTTC; cdr3_aa: CASSQVSQVYGYTF
v_call: TRBV11-2; j_call: TRBJ1-5; d_call: TRBD1; clone_size: NA; cdr3_nt: TGTGCCAGCAGCTTCCGGACAGGGGAAGGGCAGCCCCAGCATTTT; cdr3_aa: CASSFRTGEGQPQHF
v_call: TRBV6-6; j_call: TRBJ2-3; d_call: NA; clone_size: NA; cdr3_nt: TGTGCCACCCAGGGTGACAGAATTCGCACAGATACGCAGTATTTT; cdr3_aa: CATQGDRIRTDTQYF
v_call: TRBV11-2; j_call: TRBJ2-3; d_call: NA; clone_size: NA; cdr3_nt: TGTGCCAGCAGCTTACGATCCTGGGCCAATAGCACAGATACGCAGTATTTT; cdr3_aa: CASSLRSWANSTDTQYF
v_call: TRBV29-1; j_call: TRBJ2-5; d_call: NA; clone_size: NA; cdr3_nt: TGCAGCGTTGATGGCCGACCGAGGGGGGAGACCCAGTACTTC; cdr3_aa: CSVDGRPRGETQYF
v_call: TRBV7-3; j_call: TRBJ2-1; d_call: NA; clone_size: NA; cdr3_nt: TGTGCCAGCAGCCAAAAGCGGGCACCTTCCTACAATGAGCAGTTCTTC; cdr3_aa: CASSQKRAPSYNEQFF
v_call: TRBV11-2; j_call: TRBJ1-2; d_call: NA; clone_size: NA; cdr3_nt: TGTGCCAGCAGCTTAGCAACACAGCTGGTTGGCTACACCTTC; cdr3_aa: CASSLATQLVGYTF
v_call: TRBV7-2; j_call: TRBJ2-7; d_call: NA; clone_size: NA; cdr3_nt: TGTGCCAGCAGCTTGGCGGGGCAGCTCTCAACCTACGAGCAGTACTTC; cdr3_aa: CASSLAGQLSTYEQYF